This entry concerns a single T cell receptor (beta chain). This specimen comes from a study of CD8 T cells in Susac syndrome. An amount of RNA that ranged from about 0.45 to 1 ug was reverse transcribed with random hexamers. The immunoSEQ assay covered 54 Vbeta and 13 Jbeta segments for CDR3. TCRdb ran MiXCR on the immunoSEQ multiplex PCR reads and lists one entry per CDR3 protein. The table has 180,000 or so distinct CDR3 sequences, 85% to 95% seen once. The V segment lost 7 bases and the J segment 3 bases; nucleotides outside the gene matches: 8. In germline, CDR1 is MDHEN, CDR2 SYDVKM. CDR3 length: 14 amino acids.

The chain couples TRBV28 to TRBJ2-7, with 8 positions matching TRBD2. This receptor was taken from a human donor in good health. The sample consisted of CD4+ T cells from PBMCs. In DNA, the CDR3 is TGTGCCAGCATCTCGGGGGGGGCTGGCTACGAGCAGTACTTC. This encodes CASISGGAGYEQYF. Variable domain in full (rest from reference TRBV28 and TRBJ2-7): DVKVTQSSRYLVKRTGEKVFLECVQDMDHENMFWYRQDPGLGLRLIYFSYDVKMKEKGDIPEGYSVSREKKERFSLILESASTNQTSMYLCASISGGAGYEQYFGPGTRLTVT.